This record concerns one T cell receptor beta chain sequence. This CDR3 has 13 residues. Looked up from germline, CDR1 is LGHDT and CDR2 is YNNKEL (reference sequence). V lost 1 base and J lost 8, with 9 bases in between. The data stem from a study of blood T cell repertoires in COVID-19. Study-level information: The samples span acute and convalescent COVID-19 from the United States, Italy and Spain.

Sequencing used immunoSEQ multiplex PCR; TCRdb keeps in-frame clones, though not all of them. Of 95,000 to 100,000 clones listed, approximately 84% are singletons. The chain links TRBV3-1 (or the pseudogene TRBV3-2) to TRBJ1-5; D gene uncertain. The sequenced sample consisted of peripheral blood. The receptor comes from a woman aged 55-70 years with acute or convalescent COVID-19. The CDR3 DNA reads TGTGCCAGCAGCCAAGTCGTGTCGGAGCCCCAGCATTTT. Translating gives CASSQVVSEPQHF.